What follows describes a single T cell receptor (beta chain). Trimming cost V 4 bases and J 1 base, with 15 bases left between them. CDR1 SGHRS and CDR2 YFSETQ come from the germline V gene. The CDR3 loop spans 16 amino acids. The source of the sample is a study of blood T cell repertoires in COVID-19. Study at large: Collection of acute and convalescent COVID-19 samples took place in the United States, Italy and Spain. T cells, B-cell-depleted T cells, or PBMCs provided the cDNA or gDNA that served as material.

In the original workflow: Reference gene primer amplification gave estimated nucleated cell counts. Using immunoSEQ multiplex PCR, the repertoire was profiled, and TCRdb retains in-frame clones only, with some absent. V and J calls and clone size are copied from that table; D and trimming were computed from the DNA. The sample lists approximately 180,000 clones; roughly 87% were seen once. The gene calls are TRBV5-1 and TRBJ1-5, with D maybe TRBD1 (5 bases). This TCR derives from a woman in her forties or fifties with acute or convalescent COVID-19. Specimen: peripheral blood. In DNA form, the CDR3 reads TGCGCCAGCAGCCCCGCCGGCGGGGACAGCAATCAGCCCCAGCATTTT. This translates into CASSPAGGDSNQPQHF.